This entry describes one T cell receptor beta chain. The antigen is undetermined. The germline V gene has CDR1 SGHRS and CDR2 YFSETQ. This CDR3 is built from 15 residues. The junction had 3 bases not matched to a gene; V was cut back by 1 base and J by 0 bases. Template switching supplied a universal primer site; unique molecular identifiers were carried on the cDNA. TCRdb reprocessed the 5' RACE reads via MiXCR and lists one record per CDR3 protein. The sample lists some 790,000 distinct CDR3 sequences, 18% occurring once. The sample is drawn from a study of identical twins. General study findings and limits: Modeled out-of-frame TCR alpha sharing in monozygotic twins fell below observed levels. The study drew conclusions from cross-sectional statistical analysis, not from following the same donors.

The sample also formed part of further work on T cells expressing NK-cell markers. From that study: Whether expanded NKG2C+ T cell clones were HCMV-specific remained unclear.

The TCR was taken from a woman between 18 and 29 years old in good health. Sequencing used PBMCs. V and J are TRBV5-1 and TRBJ2-5; the match to TRBD2 covers 7 bases. CDR3 loop: CASSLSGTNQETQYF. CDR3 bases: TGCGCCAGCAGCTTGTCGGGGACTAACCAAGAGACCCAGTACTTC.